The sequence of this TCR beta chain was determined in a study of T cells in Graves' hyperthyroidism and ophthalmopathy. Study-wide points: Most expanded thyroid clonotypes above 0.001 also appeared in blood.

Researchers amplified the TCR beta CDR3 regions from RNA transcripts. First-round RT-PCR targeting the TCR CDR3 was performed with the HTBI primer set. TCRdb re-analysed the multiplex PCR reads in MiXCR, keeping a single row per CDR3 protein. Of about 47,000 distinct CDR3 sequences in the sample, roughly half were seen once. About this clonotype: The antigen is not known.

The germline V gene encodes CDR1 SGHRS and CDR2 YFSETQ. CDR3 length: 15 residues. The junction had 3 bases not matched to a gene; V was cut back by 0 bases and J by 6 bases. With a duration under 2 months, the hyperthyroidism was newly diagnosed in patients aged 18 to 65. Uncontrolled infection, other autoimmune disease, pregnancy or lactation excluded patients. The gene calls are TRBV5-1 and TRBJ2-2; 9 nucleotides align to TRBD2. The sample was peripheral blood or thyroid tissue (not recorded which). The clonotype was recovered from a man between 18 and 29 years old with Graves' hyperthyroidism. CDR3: CASSLGSGSAGELFF. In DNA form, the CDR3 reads TGCGCCAGCAGCTTGGGTAGCGGGAGCGCCGGGGAGCTGTTTTTT.